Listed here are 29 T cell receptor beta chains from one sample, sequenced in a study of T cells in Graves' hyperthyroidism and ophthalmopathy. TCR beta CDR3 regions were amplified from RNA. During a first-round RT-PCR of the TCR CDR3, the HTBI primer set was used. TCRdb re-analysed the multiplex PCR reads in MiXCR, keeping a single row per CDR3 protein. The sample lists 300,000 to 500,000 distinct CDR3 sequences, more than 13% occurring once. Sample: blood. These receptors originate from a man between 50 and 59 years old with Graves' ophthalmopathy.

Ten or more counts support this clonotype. For the CDR3, the DNA is TGTGCCAGCAGCTTCCCGCTAGCGGGAGGGCCGGGTTACGAGCAGTACTTC. Translated: CASSFPLAGGPGYEQYF. The rearrangement uses TRBV7-8 and TRBJ2-7; 12 nucleotides align to TRBD2. V shed 3 bases, J shed 4 bases, and the junction held 10 bases outside the gene matches. The CDR3 is made up of 17 amino acids. Germline CDR1 is SGHVS and CDR2 is FQNEAQ.

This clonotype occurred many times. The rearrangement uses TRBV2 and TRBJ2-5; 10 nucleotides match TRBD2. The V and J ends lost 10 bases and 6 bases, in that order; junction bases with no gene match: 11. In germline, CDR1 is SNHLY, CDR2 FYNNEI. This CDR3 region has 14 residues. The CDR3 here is CATRPSGSWKTQYF. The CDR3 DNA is TGTGCCACCCGGCCTAGCGGGAGTTGGAAGACCCAGTACTTC.

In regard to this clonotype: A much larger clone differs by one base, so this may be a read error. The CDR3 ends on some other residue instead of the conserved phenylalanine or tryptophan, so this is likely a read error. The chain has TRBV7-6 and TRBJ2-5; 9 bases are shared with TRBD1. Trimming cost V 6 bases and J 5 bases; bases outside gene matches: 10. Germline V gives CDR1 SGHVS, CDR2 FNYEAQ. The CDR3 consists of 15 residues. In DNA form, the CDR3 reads TGTGCCAGCAGGAAAAACAGGGGGCGCAACGAGACCCAGTACCTC. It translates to CASRKNRGRNETQYL.

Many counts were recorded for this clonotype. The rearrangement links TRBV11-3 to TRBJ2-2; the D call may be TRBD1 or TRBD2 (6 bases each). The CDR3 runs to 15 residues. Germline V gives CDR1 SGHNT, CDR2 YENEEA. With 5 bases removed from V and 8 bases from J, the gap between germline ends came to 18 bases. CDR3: CASSPFRGEDGELFF. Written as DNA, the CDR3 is TGTGCCAGCAGCCCATTTAGGGGGGAGGATGGGGAGCTGTTTTTT.

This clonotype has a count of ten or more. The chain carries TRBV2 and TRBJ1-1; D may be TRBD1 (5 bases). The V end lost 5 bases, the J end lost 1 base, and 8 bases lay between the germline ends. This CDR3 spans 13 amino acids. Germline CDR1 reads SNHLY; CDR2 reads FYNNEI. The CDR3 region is CASSFGQNTEAFF. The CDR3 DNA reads TGTGCCAGCAGTTTTGGACAGAACACTGAAGCTTTCTTT.

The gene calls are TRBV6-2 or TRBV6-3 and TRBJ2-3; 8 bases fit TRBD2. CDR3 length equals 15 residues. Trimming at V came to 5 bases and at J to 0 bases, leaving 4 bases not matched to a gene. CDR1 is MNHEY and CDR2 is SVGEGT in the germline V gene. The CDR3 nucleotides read TGTGCCAGCAGTGTGGCTAGCGGGAGCACAGATACGCAGTATTTT. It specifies CASSVASGSTDTQYF.

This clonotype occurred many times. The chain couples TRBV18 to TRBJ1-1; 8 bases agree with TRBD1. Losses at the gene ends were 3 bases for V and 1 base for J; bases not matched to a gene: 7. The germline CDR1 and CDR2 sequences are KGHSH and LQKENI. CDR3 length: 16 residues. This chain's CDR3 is CASSPRGQGSNTEAFF. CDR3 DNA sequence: TGTGCCAGCTCACCCCGCGGACAGGGCTCGAACACTGAAGCTTTCTTT.

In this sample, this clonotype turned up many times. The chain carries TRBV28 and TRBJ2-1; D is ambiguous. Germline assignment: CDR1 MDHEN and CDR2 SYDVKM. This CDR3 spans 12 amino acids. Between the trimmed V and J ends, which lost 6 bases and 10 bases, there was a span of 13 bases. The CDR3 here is CASSSTLREQFF. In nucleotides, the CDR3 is TGTGCCAGCAGCTCCACCTTAAGGGAGCAGTTCTTC.

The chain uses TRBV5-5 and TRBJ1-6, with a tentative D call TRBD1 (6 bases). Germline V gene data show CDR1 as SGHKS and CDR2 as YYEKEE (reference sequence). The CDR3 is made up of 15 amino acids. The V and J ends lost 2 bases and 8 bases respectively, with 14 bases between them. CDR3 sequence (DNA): TGTGCCAGCAGCTTTTTCATCACAGGGTATTCACCCCTCCACTTT. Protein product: CASSFFITGYSPLHF.

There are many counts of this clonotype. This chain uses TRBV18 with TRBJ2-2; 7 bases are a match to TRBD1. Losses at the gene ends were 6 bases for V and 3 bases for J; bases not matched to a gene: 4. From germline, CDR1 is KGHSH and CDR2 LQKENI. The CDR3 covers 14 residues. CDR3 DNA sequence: TGTGCCAGCTCCACCCAGGGGGACACCGGGGAGCTGTTTTTT. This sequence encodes CASSTQGDTGELFF.

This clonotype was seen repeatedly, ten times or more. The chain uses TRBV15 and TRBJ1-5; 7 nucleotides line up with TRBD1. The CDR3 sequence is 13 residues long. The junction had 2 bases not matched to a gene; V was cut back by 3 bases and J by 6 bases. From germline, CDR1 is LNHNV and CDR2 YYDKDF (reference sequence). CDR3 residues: CATSRDRSQPQHF. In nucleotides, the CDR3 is TGTGCCACCAGCAGGGACAGGTCTCAGCCCCAGCATTTT.

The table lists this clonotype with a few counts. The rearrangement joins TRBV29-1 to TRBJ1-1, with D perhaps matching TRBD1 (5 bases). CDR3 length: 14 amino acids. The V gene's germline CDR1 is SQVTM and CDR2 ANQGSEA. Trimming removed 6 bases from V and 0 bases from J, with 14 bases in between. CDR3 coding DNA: TGCAGCGTAGAAACAGGTTTGTTGAACACTGAAGCTTTCTTT. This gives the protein CSVETGLLNTEAFF.

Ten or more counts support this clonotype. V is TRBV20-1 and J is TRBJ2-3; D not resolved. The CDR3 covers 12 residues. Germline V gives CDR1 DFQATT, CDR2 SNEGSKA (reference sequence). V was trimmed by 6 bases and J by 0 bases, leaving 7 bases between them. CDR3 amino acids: CSAGYSTDTQYF. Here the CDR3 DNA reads TGCAGTGCGGGGTATAGCACAGATACGCAGTATTTT.

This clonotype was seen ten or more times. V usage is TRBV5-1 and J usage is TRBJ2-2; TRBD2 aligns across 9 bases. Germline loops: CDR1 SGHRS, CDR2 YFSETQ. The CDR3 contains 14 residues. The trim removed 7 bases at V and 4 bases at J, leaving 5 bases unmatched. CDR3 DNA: TGCGCCAGCGGGACTAGCACTTCCACCGGGGAGCTGTTTTTT. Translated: CASGTSTSTGELFF.

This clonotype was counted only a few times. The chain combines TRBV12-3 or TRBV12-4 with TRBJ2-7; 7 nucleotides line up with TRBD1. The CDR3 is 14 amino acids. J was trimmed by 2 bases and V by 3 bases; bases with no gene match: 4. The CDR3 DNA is TGTGCCAGCAGTTTCATGCAGGGGGCCTACGAGCAGTACTTC. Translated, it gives CASSFMQGAYEQYF.

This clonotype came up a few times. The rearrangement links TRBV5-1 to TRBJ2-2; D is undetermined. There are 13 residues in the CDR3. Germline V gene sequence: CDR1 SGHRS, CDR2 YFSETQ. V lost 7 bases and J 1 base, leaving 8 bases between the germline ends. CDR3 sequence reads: CASGPGNTGELFF. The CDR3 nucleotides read TGCGCCAGCGGCCCAGGGAACACCGGGGAGCTGTTTTTT.

The CDR3 region has the DNA TGTGCCAGCAGCCAAGGACTAGCATCCGCGGCAGAGACCCAGTACTTC. It is translated as CASSQGLASAAETQYF. The genes are TRBV12-3 or TRBV12-4 and TRBJ2-5, with 8 positions matching TRBD2. The CDR3 is 16 amino acids. Trimming cost V 6 bases and J 4 bases; bases outside gene matches: 13.

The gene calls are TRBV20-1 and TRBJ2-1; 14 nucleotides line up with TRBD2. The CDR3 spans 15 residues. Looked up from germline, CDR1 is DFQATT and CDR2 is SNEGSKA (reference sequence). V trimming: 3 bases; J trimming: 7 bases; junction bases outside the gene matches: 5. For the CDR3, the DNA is TGCAGTGCTAGTGGGACTAGCGGGAGTAGGAATGAGCAGTTCTTC. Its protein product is CSASGTSGSRNEQFF.

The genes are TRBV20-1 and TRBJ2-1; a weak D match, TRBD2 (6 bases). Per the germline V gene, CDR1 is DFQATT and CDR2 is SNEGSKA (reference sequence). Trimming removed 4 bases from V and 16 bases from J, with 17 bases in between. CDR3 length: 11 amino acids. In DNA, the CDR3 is TGCAGTGCTACTGGGCGGGGCTTAGTCTTCTTC. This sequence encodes CSATGRGLVFF.

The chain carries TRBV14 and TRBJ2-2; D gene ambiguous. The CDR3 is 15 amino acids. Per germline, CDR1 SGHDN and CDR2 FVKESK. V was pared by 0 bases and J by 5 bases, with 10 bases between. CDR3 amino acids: CASSQDGLRTGELFF. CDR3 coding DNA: TGTGCCAGCAGCCAAGATGGTTTACGTACCGGGGAGCTGTTTTTT.

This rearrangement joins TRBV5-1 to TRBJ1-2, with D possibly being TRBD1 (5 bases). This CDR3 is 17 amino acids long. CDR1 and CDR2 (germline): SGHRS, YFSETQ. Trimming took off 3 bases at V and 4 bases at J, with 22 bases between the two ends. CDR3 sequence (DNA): TGCGCCAGCAGCTCGGGACCCCGGGAGGTTACTACCTATGGCTACACCTTC. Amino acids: CASSSGPREVTTYGYTF.

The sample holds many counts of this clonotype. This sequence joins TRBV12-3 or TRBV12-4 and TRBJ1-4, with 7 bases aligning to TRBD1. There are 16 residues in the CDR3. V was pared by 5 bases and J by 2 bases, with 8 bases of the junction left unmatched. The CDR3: CASSVGQDWTNEKLFF. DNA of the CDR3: TGTGCCAGCAGTGTCGGACAGGATTGGACTAATGAAAAACTGTTTTTT.

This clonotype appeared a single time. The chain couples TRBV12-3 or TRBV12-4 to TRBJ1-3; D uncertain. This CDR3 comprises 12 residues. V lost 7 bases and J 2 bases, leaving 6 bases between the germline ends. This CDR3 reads CASTIAGNTIYF. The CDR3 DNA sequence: TGTGCCAGCACTATCGCTGGAAACACCATATATTTT.

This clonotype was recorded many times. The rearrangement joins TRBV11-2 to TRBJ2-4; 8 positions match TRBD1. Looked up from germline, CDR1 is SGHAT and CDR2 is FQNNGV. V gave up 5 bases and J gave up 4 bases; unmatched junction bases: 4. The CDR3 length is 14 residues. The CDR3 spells CASSRGQDKNIQYF. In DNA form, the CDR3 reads TGTGCCAGCAGCCGGGGACAGGATAAAAACATTCAGTACTTC.

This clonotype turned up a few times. DNA for the CDR3: TGTGCCAGCAGCAGGGTTCAGCGGACATACAATGAGCAGTTCTTC. Residues: CASSRVQRTYNEQFF. The V gene is TRBV12-3 or TRBV12-4, the J gene TRBJ2-1, with D perhaps matching TRBD1 or TRBD2 (5 bases each). This CDR3 is 15 amino acids long. Trimming took 6 bases from V and 4 from J, leaving 16 bases between them.

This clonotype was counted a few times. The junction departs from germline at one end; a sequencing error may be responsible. This CDR3 is CTSRRSAGSSQPQHF. As DNA, the CDR3 is TGTACCAGCAGACGTTCTGCAGGGAGCAGTCAGCCCCAGCATTTT. This sequence joins TRBV7-2 and TRBJ1-5; the D gene is possibly TRBD1 (5 bases). The CDR3 consists of 15 residues. CDR1 and CDR2 (germline): SGHTA, FQGNSA.

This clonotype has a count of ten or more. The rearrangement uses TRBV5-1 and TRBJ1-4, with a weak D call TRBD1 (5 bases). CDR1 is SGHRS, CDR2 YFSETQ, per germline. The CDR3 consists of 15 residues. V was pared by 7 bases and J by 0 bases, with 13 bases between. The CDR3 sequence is CASHPGHSTNEKLFF. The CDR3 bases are TGCGCCAGCCACCCAGGACACTCAACTAATGAAAAACTGTTTTTT.

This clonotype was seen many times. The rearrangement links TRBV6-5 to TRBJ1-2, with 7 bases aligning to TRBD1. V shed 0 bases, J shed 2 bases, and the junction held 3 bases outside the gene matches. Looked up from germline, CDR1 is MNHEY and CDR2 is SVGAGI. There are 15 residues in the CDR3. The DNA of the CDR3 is TGTGCCAGCAGTTACTCTGCGGGACAGAACTATGGCTACACCTTC. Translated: CASSYSAGQNYGYTF.

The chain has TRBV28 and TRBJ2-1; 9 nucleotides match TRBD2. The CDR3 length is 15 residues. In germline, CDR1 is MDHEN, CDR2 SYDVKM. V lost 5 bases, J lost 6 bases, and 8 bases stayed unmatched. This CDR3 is CASSPPGLASNEQFF. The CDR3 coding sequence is TGTGCCAGCAGTCCCCCTGGACTAGCGAGCAATGAGCAGTTCTTC.